This entry lists 6 T cell receptor beta chains sequenced from one sample in a study of blood T cells in healthy people across ages. The use of a sample-barcoded 5' primer and a J-beta primer mix characterized a second PCR of 7 to 11 cycles. In TCRdb, the 5' RACE reads were re-called with MiXCR into one record per CDR3 protein. The data show approximately 900,000 distinct CDR3 sequences, under 50% seen once. Sequenced material: blood. These receptors all stem from a man in his thirties or forties in good health.

This clonotype has a handful of counts. The chain couples TRBV7-2 to TRBJ2-1, with TRBD1 as a possible D gene (6 bases). Per the germline V gene, CDR1 is SGHTA and CDR2 is FQGNSA. The CDR3 contains 15 residues. V dropped 1 base and J dropped 7 bases, with 14 bases sitting between them. For the CDR3, the DNA is TGTGCCAGCAGCTTAGGACCAGGACAGATGAATGAGCAGTTCTTC. This encodes CASSLGPGQMNEQFF.

The chain carries TRBV10-3 and TRBJ2-7; TRBD1 is a possible D gene (5 bases). The CDR3 is 13 residues long. Trimming removed 3 bases from V and 1 base from J, with 7 bases in between. Germline V gives CDR1 ENHRY, CDR2 SYGVKD. The CDR3 sequence: CAISDHRSYEQYF. In nucleotides, the CDR3 is TGTGCCATCAGTGACCACAGGTCCTACGAGCAGTACTTC.

This sequence joins TRBV20-1 and TRBJ2-1; tentatively, D is TRBD2 (6 bases). Germline CDR1 and CDR2: DFQATT and SNEGSKA (reference sequence). Trimming removed 0 bases from V and 13 bases from J, with 16 bases in between. The length of the CDR3 is 13 residues. The CDR3 DNA is TGCAGTGCTAGAGACGGGGGACTGGAGACCCAGTTCTTC. Amino acid sequence: CSARDGGLETQFF.

In this sample, this clonotype turned up once. This chain links TRBV4-1 with TRBJ1-4; D may be TRBD1 (6 bases). The CDR3 has 15 amino acids. The V gene lost 2 bases and the J gene lost 1 base, with 8 bases spanning the gap. Germline V lookup: CDR1 MGHRA, CDR2 YSYEKL. CDR3 in amino acids: CASSQNRVTNEKLFF. The CDR3 nucleotides are TGCGCCAGCAGCCAAAACAGGGTAACTAATGAAAAACTGTTTTTT.

The chain carries TRBV3-1 and TRBJ2-5; 8 bases map to TRBD1. Losses at the gene ends were 0 bases for V and 2 bases for J; bases not matched to a gene: 5. The CDR3 sequence is 16 residues long. Germline values: CDR1 LGHDT, CDR2 YNNKEL (reference sequence). CDR3 nucleotide sequence: TGTGCCAGCAGCCAAGAACGGACAGGGAAGCAAGAGACCCAGTACTTC. Protein sequence: CASSQERTGKQETQYF.

In its sample, this clonotype was seen a few times. The V gene is TRBV28, the J gene TRBJ1-2; tentatively, D is TRBD1 (6 bases). Germline loops: CDR1 MDHEN, CDR2 SYDVKM. The V gene lost 8 bases and the J gene lost 4 bases, with 11 bases spanning the gap. This CDR3 has 12 residues. The CDR3 region has the DNA TGTGCCAGCGGAGGGGGTATCTATGGCTACACCTTC. This codes for CASGGGIYGYTF.